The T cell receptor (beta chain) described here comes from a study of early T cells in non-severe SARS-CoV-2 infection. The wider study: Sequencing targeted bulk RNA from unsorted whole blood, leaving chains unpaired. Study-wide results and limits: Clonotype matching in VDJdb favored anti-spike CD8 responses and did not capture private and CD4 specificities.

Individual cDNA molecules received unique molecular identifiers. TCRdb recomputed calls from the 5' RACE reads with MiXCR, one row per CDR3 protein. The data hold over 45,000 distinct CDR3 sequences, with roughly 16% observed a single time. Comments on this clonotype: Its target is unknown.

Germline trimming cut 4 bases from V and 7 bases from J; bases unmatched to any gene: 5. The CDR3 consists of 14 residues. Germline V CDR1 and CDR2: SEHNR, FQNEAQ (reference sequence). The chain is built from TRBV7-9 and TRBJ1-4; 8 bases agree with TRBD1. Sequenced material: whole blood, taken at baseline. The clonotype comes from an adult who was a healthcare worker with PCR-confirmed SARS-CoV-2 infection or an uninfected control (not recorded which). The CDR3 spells CASSSQGVVEKLFF. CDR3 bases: TGTGCCAGCAGCTCACAGGGGGTGGTTGAAAAACTGTTTTTT.